Below are 16 T cell receptor beta chains sequenced from a single sample in a study of Ad26.COV2.S vaccination and SARS-CoV-2 variants. Here immunoSEQ multiplex PCR was the method, and the copy in TCRdb shows in-frame clones only, minus some. The sample yields a few hundred thousand clones, roughly 88% seen once. Treatment: roughly 20 received Ad26.COV2.S at low or high dose, single or two shots; roughly 5 received placebo; per-sample allocation not given. Samples were taken on day 63 after the first vaccine or placebo injection. This sample comprised peripheral blood, obtained in a trial of Ad26.COV2.S vaccine versus placebo. These receptors came from a person aged 18-65 years who received the Ad26.COV2.S COVID-19 vaccine or a placebo.

The rearrangement joins TRBV7-3 to TRBJ2-3; TRBD2 matches at 11 bases. V shed 2 bases and J 3 bases; nucleotides not matched to a gene: 4. Looked up from germline, CDR1 is SGHTA and CDR2 is FQGTGA. The CDR3 covers 16 residues. Here the CDR3 DNA reads TGTGCCAGCAGCTTACTAGCGGGGGGAATTACAGATACGCAGTATTTT. Protein: CASSLLAGGITDTQYF.

Worth noting for this clone: A junction boundary mismatches the germline segment, possibly from a read error. The chain recombines TRBV3-1 (or the pseudogene TRBV3-2) with TRBJ2-7, with a tentative D call TRBD1 (5 bases). Germline V gene lookup returns CDR1 LGHDT and CDR2 YNNKEL (reference sequence). This CDR3 contains 15 residues. The CDR3 coding sequence is TGTGCCAGCAGTGTGACAGAGGTCAGCCACTACGCGCAGTACTTC. Protein product: CASSVTEVSHYAQYF.

The chain is built from TRBV12-3 or TRBV12-4 and TRBJ2-1, with D possibly being TRBD1 (5 bases). The length of the CDR3 is 12 residues. Trimming left V 6 bases short and J 11 bases short, with 14 bases between. The CDR3 protein is CASRASDSKQFF. The CDR3 DNA follows: TGTGCCAGCAGGGCGTCCGACAGTAAGCAGTTCTTC.

The chain carries TRBV12-3 or TRBV12-4 and TRBJ2-5; TRBD1 agrees at 7 bases. Trimming cost V 7 bases and J 2 bases; bases outside gene matches: 4. This CDR3 has 13 residues. The CDR3 loop is CASTNRGQETQYF. The CDR3 DNA follows: TGTGCCAGCACTAACAGGGGACAAGAGACCCAGTACTTC.

The rearrangement links TRBV5-1 to TRBJ1-2; D unclear. The CDR3 has 13 amino acids. Germline values: CDR1 SGHRS, CDR2 YFSETQ. V gave up 4 bases and J gave up 5 bases, with 12 bases separating them. The CDR3 spells CASSADPRYGYTF. CDR3 in DNA: TGCGCCAGCAGCGCCGATCCTAGGTATGGCTACACCTTC.

The chain recombines TRBV19 with TRBJ2-1; D unresolved. The CDR3 extends over 13 amino acids. CDR1 LNHDA and CDR2 SQIVND come from the germline V gene (reference sequence). The DNA of the CDR3 is TGTTCGGCAGCCAGCGCACTTTCGGATGAGCAGTTCTTC. Its protein is CSAASALSDEQFF.

This CDR3 reads CAAGTDYEQYF. CDR3 nucleotides: TGTGCCGCAGGGACAGACTACGAGCAGTACTTC. The J gene is TRBJ2-7, the V gene TRBV5-4; 7 bases match TRBD1. Germline values: CDR1 SGHNT, CDR2 YYREEE (reference sequence). There are 11 residues in the CDR3. J lost 3 bases, V lost 10 bases, and 4 bases had no gene match.

This clone was observed once. In nucleotides, the CDR3 is TGTGCCAGCAGCCGGGTGTTTGGAACTGAAGCTTTCTTT. Translation: CASSRVFGTEAFF. V usage is TRBV5-5 and J usage is TRBJ1-1, with unresolved D. V was trimmed by 4 bases and J by 5 bases, leaving 12 bases between them. The CDR3 runs 13 residues. Per germline, CDR1 SGHKS and CDR2 YYEKEE (reference sequence).

The chain employs TRBV6-2 or TRBV6-3 and TRBJ2-3; a weak D match, TRBD1 (5 bases). The CDR3 loop spans 14 amino acids. Germline CDR1 is MNHEY and CDR2 is SVGEGT. Trimming took off 4 bases at V and 2 bases at J, with 10 bases between the two ends. CDR3 nucleotides: TGTGCCAGCAGTTGGAGACAGTTCACAGATACGCAGTATTTT. Translating it yields CASSWRQFTDTQYF.

V gene TRBV3-1 (or the pseudogene TRBV3-2) combines with J gene TRBJ2-3, with 12 bases lining up with TRBD1. There are 17 residues in the CDR3. V gave up 4 bases and J gave up 2 bases; unmatched junction bases: 7. Per germline, CDR1 LGHDT and CDR2 YNNKEL (reference sequence). For the CDR3, the DNA is TGTGCCAGCAGCCCCCGGGACAGGGGGCTTAACACAGATACGCAGTATTTT. Encoded protein: CASSPRDRGLNTDTQYF.

The CDR3 is CASTPRVGGNQPQHF. CDR3 coding DNA: TGTGCCAGCACCCCAAGGGTGGGGGGCAATCAGCCCCAGCATTTT. The chain joins TRBV7-2 to TRBJ1-5; a weak D match, TRBD1 (5 bases). V lost 7 bases to trimming and J lost 2 bases, with 15 bases between them. Germline V gene sequence: CDR1 SGHTA, CDR2 FQGNSA. The CDR3 totals 15 residues.

The chain is built from TRBV27 and TRBJ1-5; 8 nucleotides agree with TRBD1. Losses at the gene ends were 3 bases for V and 4 bases for J; bases not matched to a gene: 5. Germline V gene data show CDR1 as MNHEY and CDR2 as SMNVEV (reference sequence). The CDR3 contains 15 residues. The CDR3 DNA reads as TGTGCCAGCAGTTTGACAGGGGTAAGGAATCAGCCCCAGCATTTT. Protein product: CASSLTGVRNQPQHF.

This clone has just one count. The J gene is TRBJ2-1, the V gene TRBV29-1, with 14 bases that match TRBD2. V gave up 6 bases and J gave up 7 bases; unmatched junction bases: 5. This CDR3 has 14 residues. The germline V gene has CDR1 SQVTM and CDR2 ANQGSEA. The CDR3 sequence is CSVTTSGGANEQFF. The CDR3 nucleotides are TGCAGCGTGACGACTAGCGGGGGGGCTAATGAGCAGTTCTTC.

The sample holds a few counts of this clone. The chain links TRBV10-3 to TRBJ1-6; D remains unclear. Germline lookup yields CDR1 ENHRY and CDR2 SYGVKD. This CDR3 has 15 amino acids. V gave up 6 bases and J gave up 0 bases, with 9 bases separating them. DNA of the CDR3: TGTGCCATCAGACCGTCCCGCTCCTATAATTCACCCCTCCACTTT. It codes for CAIRPSRSYNSPLHF.

This clone has only one observation. J is TRBJ1-4 and V is TRBV7-8; D might be TRBD1 (5 bases). Germline assignment: CDR1 SGHVS and CDR2 FQNEAQ. Trimming left V 0 bases short and J 8 bases short, with 10 bases between. The CDR3 length is 14 residues. The CDR3 coding sequence is TGTGCCAGCAGCTTAGCCCTGGGGGGGGAAAAACTGTTTTTT. It specifies CASSLALGGEKLFF. Drawing the rest from reference TRBV7-8 and TRBJ1-4, the complete variable domain is GAGVSQSPRYKVAKRGQDVALRCDPISGHVSLFWYQQALGQGPEFLTYFQNEAQLDKSGLPSDRFFAERPEGSVSTLKIQRTQQEDSAVYLCASSLALGGEKLFFGSGTQLSVL.

This clone was detected once. The chain joins TRBV6-1 to TRBJ2-6; 8 nucleotides match TRBD1. The CDR3 contains 16 residues. The germline V gene encodes CDR1 MNHNS and CDR2 SASEGT. V was pared by 2 bases and J by 2 bases, with 2 bases of the junction left unmatched. CDR3 in DNA: TGTGCCAGCAGTGAATTACAGGGGGCTGGGGCCAACGTCCTGACTTTC. Residues: CASSELQGAGANVLTF.